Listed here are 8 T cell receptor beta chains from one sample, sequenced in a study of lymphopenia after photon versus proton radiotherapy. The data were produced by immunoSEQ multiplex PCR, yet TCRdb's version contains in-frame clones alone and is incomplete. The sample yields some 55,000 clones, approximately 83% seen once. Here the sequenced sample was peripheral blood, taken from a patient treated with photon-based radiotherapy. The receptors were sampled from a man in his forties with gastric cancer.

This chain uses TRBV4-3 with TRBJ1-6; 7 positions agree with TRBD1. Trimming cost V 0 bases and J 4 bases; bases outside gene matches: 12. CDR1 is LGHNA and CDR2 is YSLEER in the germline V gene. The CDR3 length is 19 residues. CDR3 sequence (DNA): TGCGCCAGCAGCCAAGAAGGGGGCCAGTTGAGAATTTATAATTCACCCCTCCACTTT. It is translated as CASSQEGGQLRIYNSPLHF.

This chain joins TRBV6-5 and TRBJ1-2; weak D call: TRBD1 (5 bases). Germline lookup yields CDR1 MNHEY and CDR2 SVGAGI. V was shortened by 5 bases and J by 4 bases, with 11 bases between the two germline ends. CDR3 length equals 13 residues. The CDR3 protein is CASSELGGYGYTF. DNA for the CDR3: TGTGCCAGCAGTGAGCTTGGGGGCTATGGCTACACCTTC.

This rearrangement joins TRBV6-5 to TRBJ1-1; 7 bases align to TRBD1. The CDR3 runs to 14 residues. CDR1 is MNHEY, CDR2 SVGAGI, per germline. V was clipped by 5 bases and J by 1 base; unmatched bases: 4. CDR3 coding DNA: TGTGCCAGCAGTCGACAGGGCTGGAACACTGAAGCTTTCTTT. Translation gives CASSRQGWNTEAFF.

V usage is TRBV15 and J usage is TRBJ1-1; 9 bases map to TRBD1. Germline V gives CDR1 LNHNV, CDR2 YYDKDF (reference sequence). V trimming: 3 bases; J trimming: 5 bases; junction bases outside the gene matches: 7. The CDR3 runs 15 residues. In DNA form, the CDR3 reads TGTGCCACCAGCAGGTGGGACAGGGTTGATACTGAAGCTTTCTTT. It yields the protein CATSRWDRVDTEAFF.

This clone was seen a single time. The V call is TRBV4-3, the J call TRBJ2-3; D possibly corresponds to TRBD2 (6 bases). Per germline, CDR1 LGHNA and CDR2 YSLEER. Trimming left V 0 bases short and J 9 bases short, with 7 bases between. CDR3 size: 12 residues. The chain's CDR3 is CASSQEGGTQYF. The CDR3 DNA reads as TGCGCCAGCAGCCAAGAGGGAGGCACGCAGTATTTT.

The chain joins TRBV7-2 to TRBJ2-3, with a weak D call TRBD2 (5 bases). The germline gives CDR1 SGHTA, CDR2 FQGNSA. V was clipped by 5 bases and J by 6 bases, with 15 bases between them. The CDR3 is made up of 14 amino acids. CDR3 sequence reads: CASSPGLPPDTQYF. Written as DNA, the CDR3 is TGTGCCAGCAGCCCCGGACTTCCGCCGGATACGCAGTATTTT. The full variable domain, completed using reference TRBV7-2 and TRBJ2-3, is GAGVSQSPSNKVTEKGKDVELRCDPISGHTALYWYRQSLGQGLEFLIYFQGNSAPDKSGLPSDRFSAERTGGSVSTLTIQRTQQEDSAVYLCASSPGLPPDTQYFGPGTRLTVL.

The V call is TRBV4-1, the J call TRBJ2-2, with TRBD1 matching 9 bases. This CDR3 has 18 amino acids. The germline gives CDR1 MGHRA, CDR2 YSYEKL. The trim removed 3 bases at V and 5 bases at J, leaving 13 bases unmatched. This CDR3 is CASSHTKVRTGETGELFF. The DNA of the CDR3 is TGCGCCAGCAGCCATACGAAAGTCAGGACAGGGGAAACCGGGGAGCTGTTTTTT.

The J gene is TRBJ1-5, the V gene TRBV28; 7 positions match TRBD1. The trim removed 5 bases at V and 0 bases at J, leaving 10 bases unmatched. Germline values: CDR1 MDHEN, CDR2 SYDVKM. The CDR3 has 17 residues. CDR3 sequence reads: CASSPRTGFLSNQPQHF. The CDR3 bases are TGTGCCAGCAGTCCTCGGACAGGATTCCTTAGCAATCAGCCCCAGCATTTT.